Below, 29 T cell receptor beta chains from the same sample are listed, as sequenced in a study of beta chain features in type 1 diabetes. Notes on the study in general: Shorter TCRB CDR3s, moderately but significantly so, marked every one of the four CD4+ subsets in Type 1 diabetes patients.

No antigens are known for them. Reverse transcribing all isolated RNA meant expressed TCRB transcripts were sequenced. Repertoires were generated with immunoSEQ multiplex PCR, while TCRdb's copy carries only in-frame clones and drops some. This sample has over 300,000 clones, with 9.3% found just once. The sample comprised central memory CD4+ T cells from blood. Receptor source: a man aged 30-40 years with type 1 diabetes.

This chain uses TRBV6-1 with TRBJ2-1; 11 bases align to TRBD1. The CDR3 loop spans 14 amino acids. Germline V gene lookup returns CDR1 MNHNS and CDR2 SASEGT. Trimming at V came to 8 bases and at J to 12 bases, leaving 12 bases not matched to a gene. CDR3 nucleotide sequence: TGTGCCAGCTGGGGGACAGGGGGAGTTTCTGGGCAGTTCTTC. It yields the protein CASWGTGGVSGQFF.

This chain connects TRBV30 to TRBJ2-5; a weak D match, TRBD2 (5 bases). Trimming shortened V by 5 bases and J by 2 bases, and 12 bases separated the two germline ends. The germline gives CDR1 GTSNPN, CDR2 SVGIG (reference sequence). This CDR3 has 13 amino acids. CDR3 coding DNA: TGTGCCTGGTCCCGGGAAGCACAAGAGACCCAGTACTTC. Protein product: CAWSREAQETQYF.

Only a few counts were recorded for this clone. The chain recombines TRBV25-1 with TRBJ2-5, with D perhaps matching TRBD2 (5 bases). Trimming removed 6 bases at V and 5 bases at J, with 16 bases between. CDR1 MGHDK and CDR2 SYGVNS come from the germline V gene. The CDR3 totals 14 residues. The CDR3 bases are TGTGCCAGCAGCAAGCGTGCGGGTGGGGAGACCCAGTACTTC. Protein sequence: CASSKRAGGETQYF.

Here the CDR3 DNA reads TGTGCCAGCAGACATCCCCAGGGTCATAATTCACCCCTCCACTTT. This encodes CASRHPQGHNSPLHF. The chain employs TRBV11-2 and TRBJ1-6; a weak D match, TRBD1 (5 bases). The CDR3 runs to 15 residues. V lost 6 bases and J 5 bases, leaving 14 bases between the germline ends. The V gene's germline CDR1 is SGHAT and CDR2 FQNNGV.

This clone was seen more than once but under ten times. This chain connects TRBV6-6 to TRBJ1-1; D call uncertain. V was clipped by 4 bases and J by 7 bases, with 7 bases between them. The CDR3 runs to 11 residues. CDR1 is MNHNY and CDR2 is SVGAGI in the germline V gene (reference sequence). CDR3 amino acids: CASSSHSEAFF. CDR3 nucleotide sequence: TGTGCCAGCAGTTCCCATAGTGAAGCTTTCTTT.

In its sample, this clone was seen a few times. The V and J genes are TRBV7-6 and TRBJ1-3, with TRBD1 matching 9 bases. This CDR3 has 18 residues. V lost 2 bases and J lost 4; bases outside the gene matches: 12. The germline CDR1 and CDR2 sequences are SGHVS and FNYEAQ. Written as DNA, the CDR3 is TGTGCCAGCAGCTTATTTTCCGGGACAGGGTTCTCCGGAAACACCATATATTTT. It codes for CASSLFSGTGFSGNTIYF.

This rearrangement joins TRBV28 to TRBJ1-2; D uncertain. This CDR3 region has 12 residues. Per the germline V gene, CDR1 is MDHEN and CDR2 is SYDVKM. Trimming pared 5 bases from V and 3 bases from J, leaving 7 bases between. The CDR3 nucleotides are TGTGCCAGCAGTGGGTCGGACTATGGCTACACCTTC. It is translated as CASSGSDYGYTF.

This clone was seen a handful of times. The CDR3 DNA follows: TGCGCCAGCAGCCAAGATCGCGGCGGAACCTACGAGCAGTACTTC. Translation gives CASSQDRGGTYEQYF. This rearrangement joins TRBV4-3 to TRBJ2-7; D remains ambiguous. The V end was cut by 0 bases, the J end by 2 bases, with 11 bases between. This CDR3 comprises 15 residues. Looked up from germline, CDR1 is LGHNA and CDR2 is YSLEER.

This clone was counted only a few times. The chain uses TRBV5-1 and TRBJ1-1; D might be TRBD1 (6 bases). The CDR3 totals 14 residues. The V gene lost 4 bases and the J gene lost 3 bases, with 13 bases spanning the gap. Germline CDR1 SGHRS, CDR2 YFSETQ. The CDR3 nucleotides read TGCGCCAGCAGCACCGGACAGTTAGACACTGAAGCTTTCTTT. The encoded protein is CASSTGQLDTEAFF.

This chain links TRBV10-1 with TRBJ2-2; D remains unclear. Germline loops: CDR1 WNHNN, CDR2 SYGVQD (reference sequence). CDR3 length equals 13 residues. Trimming took off 7 bases at V and 6 bases at J, with 12 bases between the two ends. CDR3 coding DNA: TGCGCCAGCAAAAGTAATTCGGCCGGGGAGCTGTTTTTT. Translating it yields CASKSNSAGELFF.

The J gene is TRBJ1-2, the V gene TRBV7-2, with 7 bases identical to TRBD1. This CDR3 has 15 amino acids. Germline lookup yields CDR1 SGHTA and CDR2 FQGNSA. V lost 1 base and J lost 9; bases outside the gene matches: 11. CDR3 nucleotide sequence: TGTGCCAGCAGCTTAGACGGACAGGCTAGGCTGAGCTACACCTTC. Amino acids: CASSLDGQARLSYTF.

CDR3 region: CSVERDRGPAFF. CDR3 sequence (DNA): TGCAGCGTTGAAAGGGACAGGGGACCAGCTTTCTTT. The V and J genes are TRBV29-1 and TRBJ1-1, with 10 bases that match TRBD1. V trimming: 2 bases; J trimming: 10 bases; junction bases outside the gene matches: 4. This CDR3 contains 12 residues. Germline V gene lookup returns CDR1 SQVTM and CDR2 ANQGSEA. The full variable domain, with the rest looked up from reference TRBV29-1 and TRBJ1-1, is SAVISQKPSRDICQRGTSLTIQCQVDSQVTMMFWYRQQPGQSLTLIATANQGSEATYESGFVIDKFPISRPNLTFSTLTVSNMSPEDSSIYLCSVERDRGPAFFGQGTRLTVV.

This clone was seen more than once but under ten times. The chain links TRBV18 to TRBJ1-2; the D is unclear. CDR3 size: 14 residues. Germline V gene lookup returns CDR1 KGHSH and CDR2 LQKENI. The ends were cut back, 0 bases at V and 4 bases at J, with 9 bases in the middle. The CDR3 region has the DNA TGTGCCAGCTCACCACCGGTCAGGATCTATGGCTACACCTTC. Amino acids: CASSPPVRIYGYTF.

The chain employs TRBV6-5 and TRBJ2-3; TRBD1 or TRBD2 may be the D gene (5 bases each). There are 13 residues in the CDR3. The V end was cut by 7 bases, the J end by 3 bases, with 11 bases between. CDR1 MNHEY and CDR2 SVGAGI come from the germline V gene. In nucleotides, the CDR3 is TGTGCCAGCACCTGGGACGGGACAGATACGCAGTATTTT. It specifies CASTWDGTDTQYF.

There are a few counts of this clone. Other DNA sequences of this sample code for an identical CDR3. The chain has TRBV6-6 and TRBJ2-5; TRBD1 matches at 8 bases. CDR1 and CDR2 from the germline V gene are MNHNY and SVGAGI (reference sequence). The CDR3 length is 14 residues. V lost 4 bases and J lost 5; bases outside the gene matches: 6. The CDR3 sequence: CASSFDRGHETQYF. The CDR3 nucleotides are TGTGCCAGCAGTTTCGACAGGGGTCACGAGACCCAGTACTTC.

J is TRBJ2-1 and V is TRBV5-6, with D tentatively TRBD1 or TRBD2 (5 bases each). Germline V gives CDR1 SGHDT, CDR2 YYEEEE. The CDR3 spans 15 residues. Trimming left V 0 bases short and J 8 bases short, with 15 bases between. The CDR3 sequence: CASSLVASEGYEQFF. The CDR3 DNA is TGTGCCAGCAGCTTGGTGGCGTCCGAGGGGTATGAGCAGTTCTTC.

This clone was recorded many times. The chain has TRBV7-9 and TRBJ2-1, with 7 bases identical to TRBD2. Germline assignment: CDR1 SEHNR and CDR2 FQNEAQ (reference sequence). Trimming took 6 bases from V and 4 from J; bases not matched to a gene: 9. This CDR3 has 15 residues. CDR3 region: CASRLSGAGYNEQFF. In nucleotides, the CDR3 is TGTGCCAGCAGACTAAGCGGGGCTGGATACAATGAGCAGTTCTTC.

This clone showed up just a few times. Within the sample, other DNA sequences also encode this same CDR3. V usage is TRBV6-5 and J usage is TRBJ1-2; 7 positions match TRBD1. Germline V gene data show CDR1 as MNHEY and CDR2 as SVGAGI. J was trimmed by 7 bases and V by 5 bases; bases with no gene match: 7. The CDR3 has 13 amino acids. The DNA of the CDR3 is TGTGCCAGCAGTCACGACAGGGACGGTGGCTACACCTTC. This codes for CASSHDRDGGYTF.

This clone occurred a few times. The chain is built from TRBV29-1 and TRBJ2-3; maybe TRBD1 (5 bases). V shed 4 bases and J shed 5 bases, with 13 bases lying between them. The germline gives CDR1 SQVTM, CDR2 ANQGSEA. This CDR3 spans 13 amino acids. The CDR3 reads CSVVDSLLDTQYF. The CDR3 bases are TGCAGCGTTGTCGACAGTCTATTAGATACGCAGTATTTT.

This sequence joins TRBV7-2 and TRBJ1-2; D might be TRBD1 (6 bases). The CDR3 consists of 13 residues. With 5 bases removed from V and 2 bases from J, the gap between germline ends came to 9 bases. Germline-derived CDR1 and CDR2 are SGHTA and FQGNSA. Here the CDR3 reads CASSGDRNYGYTF. For the CDR3, the DNA is TGTGCCAGCAGCGGTGACAGGAACTATGGCTACACCTTC.

This clone was seen a few times. This sequence joins TRBV5-1 and TRBJ1-6; D perhaps matches TRBD1 (5 bases). The CDR3 is 14 amino acids. CDR1 SGHRS and CDR2 YFSETQ come from the germline V gene. V was pared by 4 bases and J by 5 bases, with 10 bases between. The CDR3 nucleotides are TGCGCCAGCAGCCGGGACGGGGATAATTCACCCCTCCACTTT. It codes for CASSRDGDNSPLHF.

At least ten counts were recorded for this clone. The CDR3 loop is CASSRTGSGNTEAFF. CDR3 DNA: TGCGCCAGCAGTCGTACTGGGTCAGGGAACACTGAAGCTTTCTTT. The chain combines TRBV4-3 with TRBJ1-1; unclear D gene. CDR3 length: 15 amino acids. V shed 6 bases and J shed 1 base, with 15 bases lying between them. Looked up from germline, CDR1 is LGHNA and CDR2 is YSLEER.

CDR3 DNA: TGTGCCAGCAGTTTACTCCCGGGGGGGATGGGATCCTACGAGCAGTACTTC. Its protein is CASSLLPGGMGSYEQYF. This chain joins TRBV28 and TRBJ2-7, with 8 bases matching TRBD2. In germline, CDR1 is MDHEN, CDR2 SYDVKM. The CDR3 is 17 amino acids. The V segment lost 2 bases and the J segment 1 base; nucleotides outside the gene matches: 10.

This clone was detected a few times. V and J are TRBV7-9 and TRBJ1-1; D not resolved. Germline values: CDR1 SEHNR, CDR2 FQNEAQ (reference sequence). Trimming removed 2 bases at V and 0 bases at J, with 10 bases between. This CDR3 comprises 15 residues. CDR3 amino acids: CASSLRDIMNTEAFF. In DNA, the CDR3 is TGTGCCAGCAGCTTACGGGATATTATGAACACTGAAGCTTTCTTT.

There are a few counts of this clone. V usage is TRBV9 and J usage is TRBJ1-4; D gene unclear. The germline V gene encodes CDR1 SGDLS and CDR2 YYNGEE. The CDR3 covers 16 residues. With 4 bases removed from V and 4 bases from J, the gap between germline ends came to 17 bases. CDR3 nucleotides: TGTGCCAGCAGCCCCCCCCCGGCGGCCAGTAATGAAAAACTGTTTTTT. Its translation: CASSPPPAASNEKLFF.

The chain is built from TRBV18 and TRBJ1-1, with a tentative D call TRBD1 (6 bases). Trimming left V 4 bases short and J 0 bases short, with 12 bases between. This CDR3 has 15 residues. Germline CDR1 is KGHSH and CDR2 is LQKENI. The CDR3 DNA reads TGTGCCAGCTCACTAGGGACAATTATGAACACTGAAGCTTTCTTT. Amino acids: CASSLGTIMNTEAFF.

This clone came up a few times. The CDR3 region has the DNA TGTGCCACCAGCAGAGAATGGACGGGGAGCTCCTACAATGAGCAGTTCTTC. It encodes CATSREWTGSSYNEQFF. The rearrangement joins TRBV15 to TRBJ2-1; maybe TRBD2 (5 bases). The CDR3 contains 17 residues. V lost 0 bases to trimming and J lost 0 bases, with 12 bases between them. The V gene's germline CDR1 is LNHNV and CDR2 YYDKDF (reference sequence). The full variable domain, in which reference TRBV15 and TRBJ2-1 provide the parts outside the CDR3, is DAMVIQNPRYQVTQFGKPVTLSCSQTLNHNVMYWYQQKSSQAPKLLFHYYDKDFNNEADTPDNFQSRRPNTSFCFLDIRSPGLGDTAMYLCATSREWTGSSYNEQFFGPGTRLTVL.

J is TRBJ2-5 and V is TRBV5-4, with TRBD1 matching 10 bases. The CDR3 consists of 15 residues. With V trimmed by 0 bases and J by 5 bases, 4 bases remained unmatched. Per the germline V gene, CDR1 is SGHNT and CDR2 is YYREEE (reference sequence). CDR3 nucleotides: TGTGCCAGCAGCTTGGGACCGGGACAGGGGGAGACCCAGTACTTC. Translated, it gives CASSLGPGQGETQYF.

This clone was seen only a few times. The J gene is TRBJ1-3, the V gene TRBV2; D may be TRBD1 (5 bases). V gave up 7 bases and J gave up 2 bases, with 9 bases separating them. CDR1 is SNHLY and CDR2 is FYNNEI in the germline V gene. The CDR3 extends over 13 amino acids. The CDR3 region has the DNA TGTGCCAGCACCACAGGCCCTGGAAACACCATATATTTT. Translating it yields CASTTGPGNTIYF.